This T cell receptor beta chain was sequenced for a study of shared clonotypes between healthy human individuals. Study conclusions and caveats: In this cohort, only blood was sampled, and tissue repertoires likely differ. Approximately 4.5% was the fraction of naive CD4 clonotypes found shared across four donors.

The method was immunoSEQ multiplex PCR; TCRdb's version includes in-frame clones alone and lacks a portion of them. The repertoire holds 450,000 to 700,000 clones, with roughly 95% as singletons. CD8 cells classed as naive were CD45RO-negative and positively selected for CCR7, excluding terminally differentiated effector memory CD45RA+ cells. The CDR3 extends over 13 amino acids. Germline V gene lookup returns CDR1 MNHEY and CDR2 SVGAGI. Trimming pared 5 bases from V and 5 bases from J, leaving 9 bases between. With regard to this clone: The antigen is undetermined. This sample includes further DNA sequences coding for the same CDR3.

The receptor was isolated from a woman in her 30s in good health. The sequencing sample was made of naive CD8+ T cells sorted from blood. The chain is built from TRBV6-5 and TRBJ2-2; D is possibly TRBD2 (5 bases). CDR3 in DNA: TGTGCCAGCAGTACGGGGAGAACCGGGGAGCTGTTTTTT. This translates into CASSTGRTGELFF.